This T cell receptor beta chain was recorded in a study of OX40 agonist ivuxolimab in advanced cancers. Looking at the study overall: The dose-escalation cohort was over 65% male, with a mean age of about 56 years, ranging roughly 20 to 80.

This table comes from immunoSEQ multiplex PCR, and its TCRdb copy is limited to in-frame clones, with some not included. This table holds about 59,000 clones, around 87% found once. Autoimmune disease history or systemic immunosuppression disqualified patients. Germline V lookup: CDR1 SGHRS, CDR2 YFSETQ. The CDR3 covers 13 residues. Trimming took off 0 bases at V and 4 bases at J, with 4 bases between the two ends. The chain has TRBV5-1 and TRBJ2-2; the D is unclear. The clonotype comes from an adult with an advanced solid tumor such as melanoma, head and neck, liver or kidney cancer. Sequences were derived from CD4+ or CD8+ T cells sorted from blood, sampled in a trial of the OX40 agonist ivuxolimab. The CDR3, as DNA: TGCGCCAGCAGCTTGGTGGCCACCGGGGAGCTGTTTTTT. Its translation is CASSLVATGELFF.